The T cell receptor beta chain under discussion was sequenced for a study of T cell responses to AZD1222 COVID-19 vaccine. This clone was detected a few times. Clones were read by immunoSEQ multiplex PCR, and TCRdb kept only the in-frame ones, dropping some. The repertoire consists of some 130,000 clones, with around 93% occurring once and the leading ten covering approximately 7%. The sample consisted of peripheral blood, taken 28 days after the second AZD1222 dose. This clonotype originated in an adult who received the AZD1222 COVID-19 vaccine.

The CDR3 sequence is CASSLARGEQYF. CDR3 DNA sequence: TGTGCCAGCAGCTTAGCAAGGGGCGAGCAGTACTTC. V usage is TRBV11-3 and J usage is TRBJ2-7; D is perhaps TRBD1 (5 bases). Germline loops: CDR1 SGHNT, CDR2 YENEEA. This CDR3 is built from 12 residues. V was pared by 1 base and J by 6 bases, with 7 bases between.